This entry lists 21 T cell receptor beta chains sequenced from one sample in a study of T cell repertoires in cytomegalovirus infection. TCRdb recomputed calls from the reads with MiXCR, one row per CDR3 protein. The sample holds approximately 110,000 distinct CDR3 sequences; under 50% are singletons and the top ten take approximately 74%. No cognate antigen is known for these TCRs. Sequenced here: CD8+ T cells from cultured PBMCs, sampled from culture after CMV antigen stimulation. The receptors originated from a human donor in good health (CMV status not recorded). Some clones in this sample may be carry-over from other donors' samples.

This clonotype was found a few times. CDR3 in DNA: TGTGCCAGCAGCCTCTCCGGGACCCCTAATTCACCCCTCCACTTT. This codes for CASSLSGTPNSPLHF. The gene calls are TRBV7-9 and TRBJ1-6; a weak D match, TRBD1 (5 bases). In germline, CDR1 is SEHNR, CDR2 FQNEAQ (reference sequence). V was trimmed by 5 bases and J by 6 bases, leaving 14 bases between them. The length of the CDR3 is 15 residues. The full variable domain, with the rest looked up from reference TRBV7-9 and TRBJ1-6, is DTGVSQNPRHKITKRGQNVTFRCDPISEHNRLYWYRQTLGQGPEFLTYFQNEAQLEKSRLLSDRFSAERPKGSFSTLEIQRTEQGDSAMYLCASSLSGTPNSPLHFGNGTRLTVT.

V and J are TRBV29-1 and TRBJ1-2; TRBD1 aligns across 7 bases. The CDR3 totals 14 residues. After removal of 5 bases from V and 4 bases from J, the junction contained 10 bases not matched to a gene. CDR1 SQVTM and CDR2 ANQGSEA come from the germline V gene. The CDR3 region is CSVSLGQLRYGYTF. The CDR3 DNA is TGCAGCGTTTCATTGGGACAGCTCCGCTATGGCTACACCTTC.

This clonotype appeared once. The V and J genes are TRBV27 and TRBJ2-7; D may correspond to TRBD1 or TRBD2 (6 bases each). This CDR3 is 14 amino acids long. Germline assignment: CDR1 MNHEY and CDR2 SMNVEV (reference sequence). Trimming removed 4 bases from V and 5 bases from J, with 15 bases in between. CDR3: CASSSPGASHEQYF. In DNA form, the CDR3 reads TGTGCCAGCAGTTCCCCGGGGGCTTCCCACGAGCAGTACTTC.

V gene TRBV5-1 combines with J gene TRBJ1-1; 7 bases agree with TRBD1. Germline trimming cut 4 bases from V and 3 bases from J; bases unmatched to any gene: 6. Germline CDR1 SGHRS, CDR2 YFSETQ. The CDR3 loop spans 14 amino acids. The CDR3 region has the DNA TGCGCCAGCAGCCCAACAGGGGCGGACACTGAAGCTTTCTTT. Its protein product is CASSPTGADTEAFF.

The rearrangement uses TRBV7-3 and TRBJ2-2; 14 nucleotides line up with TRBD2. Germline CDR1 reads SGHTA; CDR2 reads FQGTGA. Losses at the gene ends were 5 bases for V and 0 bases for J; bases not matched to a gene: 11. This CDR3 comprises 20 residues. CDR3 loop: CASSLLGLAGEDSNTGELFF. In DNA, the CDR3 is TGTGCCAGCAGCCTATTGGGACTAGCGGGGGAGGACTCGAACACCGGGGAGCTGTTTTTT.

The V and J genes are TRBV7-9 and TRBJ1-1, with D unresolved. The CDR3 spans 18 residues. V was clipped by 5 bases and J by 2 bases, with 24 bases between them. In germline, CDR1 is SEHNR, CDR2 FQNEAQ (reference sequence). The CDR3 DNA sequence: TGTGCCAGCAGCACATCGGACGGGGTGATAAACCCAAACACTGAAGCTTTCTTT. Protein sequence: CASSTSDGVINPNTEAFF. Full variable domain (missing parts from reference TRBV7-9 and TRBJ1-1): DTGVSQNPRHKITKRGQNVTFRCDPISEHNRLYWYRQTLGQGPEFLTYFQNEAQLEKSRLLSDRFSAERPKGSFSTLEIQRTEQGDSAMYLCASSTSDGVINPNTEAFFGQGTRLTVV.

J is TRBJ1-2 and V is TRBV2, with D possibly being TRBD1 (6 bases). Germline CDR1 and CDR2: SNHLY and FYNNEI. V was pared by 1 base and J by 8 bases, with 14 bases between. This CDR3 has 14 residues. The CDR3 is CASSEEAGVQGYTF. The CDR3 DNA reads TGTGCCAGCAGTGAAGAGGCAGGGGTTCAAGGCTACACCTTC.

This clonotype was seen only a few times. The gene calls are TRBV7-2 and TRBJ2-3; D perhaps matches TRBD1 (5 bases). The V and J ends lost 4 bases and 4 bases respectively, with 12 bases between them. CDR1 and CDR2 from the germline V gene are SGHTA and FQGNSA. This CDR3 has 14 residues. The CDR3 region is CASSSDNLADTQYF. The CDR3, as DNA: TGTGCCAGCAGCTCGGACAACCTAGCAGATACGCAGTATTTT.

The CDR3 sequence: CASSRRKTGPKNTEAFF. Written as DNA, the CDR3 is TGTGCCAGCTCCAGACGAAAGACAGGCCCTAAAAACACTGAAGCTTTCTTT. The chain joins TRBV27 to TRBJ1-1; D perhaps matches TRBD1 (6 bases). Deletions cut 8 bases from V and 2 bases from J, with 24 bases between. Germline V lookup: CDR1 MNHEY, CDR2 SMNVEV (reference sequence). The length of the CDR3 is 17 residues.

This clonotype occurred many times. The V and J genes are TRBV7-6 and TRBJ2-1, with 8 bases lining up with TRBD1. Per the germline V gene, CDR1 is SGHVS and CDR2 is FNYEAQ. With V trimmed by 2 bases and J by 5 bases, 5 bases remained unmatched. There are 15 residues in the CDR3. Written as DNA, the CDR3 is TGTGCCAGCAGCTTATGGCAGGGGGCTAACAATGAGCAGTTCTTC. This gives the protein CASSLWQGANNEQFF.

The rearrangement uses TRBV4-1 and TRBJ2-7; TRBD2 agrees at 11 bases. The CDR3 contains 16 residues. CDR1 is MGHRA and CDR2 is YSYEKL in the germline V gene. V trimming: 1 base; J trimming: 0 bases; junction bases outside the gene matches: 2. CDR3 region: CASSQGLAGSSYEQYF. The CDR3 region has the DNA TGCGCCAGCAGCCAAGGACTAGCGGGGAGCTCCTACGAGCAGTACTTC.

V is TRBV7-4 and J is TRBJ1-3, with D hard to call. Germline V gives CDR1 SGHVT, CDR2 SQSDAQ. There are 15 residues in the CDR3. Trimming stripped 1 base from V and 2 bases from J, with 9 bases between. This chain's CDR3 is CASSLEERPGNTIYF. For the CDR3, the DNA is TGTGCCAGCAGCTTAGAGGAGAGGCCTGGAAACACCATATATTTT.

This chain joins TRBV5-1 and TRBJ2-2; TRBD2 is a possible D gene (7 bases). CDR3 length: 14 amino acids. Per germline, CDR1 SGHRS and CDR2 YFSETQ. The V end lost 6 bases, the J end lost 5 bases, and 14 bases lay between the germline ends. Here the CDR3 reads CASNAGRGTGELFF. The CDR3, as DNA: TGCGCCAGCAACGCGGGGAGGGGGACCGGGGAGCTGTTTTTT.

This clonotype has more than one count but fewer than ten. J is TRBJ2-2 and V is TRBV5-4; D remains ambiguous. Germline-derived CDR1 and CDR2 are SGHNT and YYREEE (reference sequence). The CDR3 has 16 residues. The V gene lost 2 bases and the J gene lost 0 bases, with 11 bases spanning the gap. In DNA, the CDR3 is TGTGCCAGCAGCTTCCCCCGGTCAACGAACACCGGGGAGCTGTTTTTT. As protein: CASSFPRSTNTGELFF.

This clonotype appeared a few times. The V gene is TRBV11-2, the J gene TRBJ1-2; D is unresolved. In germline, CDR1 is SGHAT, CDR2 FQNNGV. This CDR3 is built from 15 residues. Deletions cut 4 bases from V and 3 bases from J, with 15 bases between. CDR3 loop: CASSSGAGLDYGYTF. The CDR3 bases are TGTGCCAGCAGCTCAGGCGCGGGGTTGGACTATGGCTACACCTTC. The full variable domain, in which reference TRBV11-2 and TRBJ1-2 provide the parts outside the CDR3, is EAGVAQSPRYKIIEKRQSVAFWCNPISGHATLYWYQQILGQGPKLLIQFQNNGVVDDSQLPKDRFSAERLKGVDSTLKIQPAKLEDSAVYLCASSSGAGLDYGYTFGSGTRLTVV.

The V and J genes are TRBV25-1 and TRBJ2-3; D call uncertain. From germline, CDR1 is MGHDK and CDR2 SYGVNS. The CDR3 runs 15 residues. V lost 4 bases and J 4 bases, leaving 15 bases between the germline ends. The CDR3 loop is CASSGETSDPDTQYF. DNA for the CDR3: TGTGCCAGCAGTGGAGAGACCTCTGACCCAGATACGCAGTATTTT.

V and J are TRBV27 and TRBJ1-1, with D unresolved. Deletions cut 2 bases from V and 5 bases from J, with 15 bases between. Germline lookup yields CDR1 MNHEY and CDR2 SMNVEV (reference sequence). The CDR3 has 15 residues. This CDR3 is CASSLMGGWRTEAFF. CDR3 in DNA: TGTGCCAGCAGTTTAATGGGAGGCTGGCGTACTGAAGCTTTCTTT.

The V and J genes are TRBV19 and TRBJ1-1, with D hard to call. Germline CDR1 LNHDA, CDR2 SQIVND (reference sequence). The CDR3 consists of 13 residues. V was shortened by 7 bases and J by 0 bases, with 9 bases between the two germline ends. CDR3: CASKGEMNTEAFF. The DNA of the CDR3 is TGTGCCAGTAAGGGAGAAATGAACACTGAAGCTTTCTTT.

Note on this clonotype: One end of the junction is discordant with germline, which a read error may explain. The chain links TRBV5-6 to TRBJ2-5, with D uncertain. Germline V gene sequence: CDR1 SGHDT, CDR2 YYEEEE. The CDR3 length is 13 residues. Written as DNA, the CDR3 is TGTGCCAACAGCCTCCATGGGTTTGAGACCCAGTACTTC. Translated, it gives CANSLHGFETQYF.

The chain uses TRBV19 and TRBJ2-1; D might be TRBD2 (5 bases). The germline gives CDR1 LNHDA, CDR2 SQIVND (reference sequence). The CDR3 extends over 13 amino acids. V was clipped by 4 bases and J by 4 bases, with 8 bases between them. The CDR3 sequence: CASSSGLYNEQFF. The DNA of the CDR3 is TGTGCCAGTAGTAGCGGACTTTACAATGAGCAGTTCTTC.

The genes are TRBV7-2 and TRBJ1-5, with TRBD1 as a possible D gene (5 bases). Germline V CDR1 and CDR2: SGHTA, FQGNSA. V was trimmed by 1 base and J by 8 bases, leaving 6 bases between them. The CDR3 has 12 amino acids. CDR3 protein: CASSLGGEPQHF. The CDR3 DNA follows: TGTGCCAGCAGCTTAGGAGGGGAGCCCCAGCATTTT. The full variable domain, rest sourced from reference TRBV7-2 and TRBJ1-5, is GAGVSQSPSNKVTEKGKDVELRCDPISGHTALYWYRQSLGQGLEFLIYFQGNSAPDKSGLPSDRFSAERTGGSVSTLTIQRTQQEDSAVYLCASSLGGEPQHFGDGTRLSIL.